One and the same sample provided the 9 T cell receptor beta chains below, sequenced in a study of blood T cells in healthy people across ages. The use of a sample-barcoded 5' primer and a J-beta primer mix characterized a second PCR of about 7 to 12 cycles. TCRdb independently ran MiXCR on the 5' RACE reads; one entry per CDR3 protein. The sample yields 890,000 or so distinct CDR3 sequences, 60% to 80% seen once. The sample was blood. The receptors were sampled from a man younger than 45 in good health.

The chain recombines TRBV28 with TRBJ2-5, with D possibly called TRBD1 or TRBD2 (5 bases each). V shed 5 bases and J shed 5 bases, with 18 bases lying between them. Germline V gives CDR1 MDHEN, CDR2 SYDVKM. The CDR3 spans 15 residues. CDR3 in amino acids: CASSLITGGVETQYF. The CDR3 DNA reads TGTGCCAGCAGTCTCATCACTGGGGGAGTCGAGACCCAGTACTTC. Full variable domain (remainder filled in from reference TRBV28 and TRBJ2-5): DVKVTQSSRYLVKRTGEKVFLECVQDMDHENMFWYRQDPGLGLRLIYFSYDVKMKEKGDIPEGYSVSREKKERFSLILESASTNQTSMYLCASSLITGGVETQYFGPGTRLLVL.

This clonotype was counted between two and nine times. V gene TRBV24-1 combines with J gene TRBJ2-1; unclear D gene. V lost 0 bases and J 10 bases, leaving 15 bases between the germline ends. This CDR3 contains 15 residues. The V gene's germline CDR1 is KGHDR and CDR2 SFDVKD. The CDR3 reads CATSDLSLRSGEQFF. The CDR3 bases are TGTGCCACCAGTGATTTGTCTCTTCGGAGTGGCGAGCAGTTCTTC.

This clonotype was counted only a few times. The V call is TRBV7-2, the J call TRBJ2-7; 7 bases are a match to TRBD2. CDR1 and CDR2 (germline): SGHTA, FQGNSA. The CDR3 totals 20 residues. V shed 1 base, J shed 5 bases, and the junction held 23 bases outside the gene matches. The CDR3 reads CASSLVPTYSSGKATHEQYF. For the CDR3, the DNA is TGTGCCAGCAGCTTAGTCCCCACATACTCTAGCGGAAAGGCCACCCACGAGCAGTACTTC.

This chain uses TRBV29-1 with TRBJ2-5; D remains unclear. Germline V gene sequence: CDR1 SQVTM, CDR2 ANQGSEA. Deletions cut 5 bases from V and 5 bases from J, with 12 bases between. The length of the CDR3 is 12 residues. CDR3 nucleotides: TGCAGCGTTCAGGCTGCGTGGGAGACCCAGTACTTC. Its translation is CSVQAAWETQYF.

The gene calls are TRBV11-2 and TRBJ2-4; D uncertain. The J call may be faulty, since TRBJ2-7 better matches the DNA end. Germline V gives CDR1 SGHAT, CDR2 FQNNGV. This CDR3 is built from 12 residues. CDR3 loop: CASSLVGSEQYF. The CDR3 DNA reads TGTGCCAGCAGCTTAGTAGGCTCCGAGCAGTACTTC.

The sample holds a few counts of this clonotype. The chain links TRBV27 to TRBJ2-7; no clear D. Deletions cut 6 bases from V and 3 bases from J, with 15 bases between. The CDR3 consists of 14 residues. Germline CDR1 and CDR2: MNHEY and SMNVEV (reference sequence). The CDR3 bases are TGTGCCAGCAGCGACAACCCCGTTTACTACGAGCAGTACTTC. Translated: CASSDNPVYYEQYF.

The rearrangement uses TRBV7-2 and TRBJ2-7, with D unresolved. The CDR3 is 12 amino acids. Deletions cut 3 bases from V and 6 bases from J, with 9 bases between. Looked up from germline, CDR1 is SGHTA and CDR2 is FQGNSA. In nucleotides, the CDR3 is TGTGCCAGCAGCTTCAGAAGGAGCGAGCAGTACTTC. It encodes CASSFRRSEQYF.

This clonotype was seen many times. The chain couples TRBV20-1 to TRBJ2-3; 8 bases are shared with TRBD1. Germline V gives CDR1 DFQATT, CDR2 SNEGSKA (reference sequence). J gave up 4 bases and V 1 base, and 4 bases lay outside the gene matches. The CDR3 is made up of 14 amino acids. CDR3 bases: TGCAGTGCTAGAGTCCCAGGGGGCTCAGATACGCAGTATTTT. Its protein product is CSARVPGGSDTQYF.

This clonotype was detected only a few times. The CDR3 spells CASSVGGISIRQETQYF. The CDR3 DNA follows: TGTGCCAGCAGCGTAGGAGGGATTTCCATTCGCCAAGAGACCCAGTACTTC. The rearrangement uses TRBV9 and TRBJ2-4; weak D call: TRBD2 (5 bases). Near its end, the DNA agrees better with TRBJ2-5, so the J call may be wrong. The CDR3 loop spans 17 amino acids. Germline CDR1 reads SGDLS; CDR2 reads YYNGEE.